Below, 30 T cell receptor beta chains from the same sample are listed, as sequenced in a study of blood T cell repertoires in COVID-19. Generated by immunoSEQ multiplex PCR, the TCRdb table keeps only in-frame clones and is missing some. Of around 180,000 clones in the sample, 88% are singletons; the top ten hold 4%. The specimen sequenced was peripheral blood. Source of these receptors: a woman in her 30s with acute or convalescent COVID-19.

The chain carries TRBV5-1 and TRBJ2-1; D not resolved. CDR3 length: 17 amino acids. Germline V gene sequence: CDR1 SGHRS, CDR2 YFSETQ. V lost 0 bases, J lost 1 base, and 14 bases lay in between. As DNA, the CDR3 is TGCGCCAGCAGCTTGGGTCCTAGAGGTAGTTCCTACAATGAGCAGTTCTTC. Its translation: CASSLGPRGSSYNEQFF.

The rearrangement joins TRBV14 to TRBJ1-4, with D possibly being TRBD1 (6 bases). Germline-derived CDR1 and CDR2 are SGHDN and FVKESK. Trimming took off 5 bases at V and 4 bases at J, with 11 bases between the two ends. The CDR3 loop spans 14 amino acids. The CDR3 nucleotides are TGTGCCAGCAGCGACAGGACGGGTAATGAAAAACTGTTTTTT. Translation: CASSDRTGNEKLFF.

The gene calls are TRBV5-4 and TRBJ2-2; 8 nucleotides align to TRBD2. Trimming took 2 bases from V and 1 from J; bases not matched to a gene: 1. Looked up from germline, CDR1 is SGHNT and CDR2 is YYREEE (reference sequence). The CDR3 has 15 amino acids. The CDR3: CASSFSGVNTGELFF. CDR3 DNA: TGTGCCAGCAGCTTTAGCGGGGTGAACACCGGGGAGCTGTTTTTT.

This chain joins TRBV24-1 and TRBJ1-4, with 11 bases aligning to TRBD1. This CDR3 is built from 16 residues. The V and J ends lost 3 bases and 8 bases, in that order; junction bases with no gene match: 7. The germline CDR1 and CDR2 sequences are KGHDR and SFDVKD. CDR3 amino acids: CATSDVSGQGEEKLFF. As DNA, the CDR3 is TGTGCCACCAGTGATGTATCGGGACAGGGGGAAGAAAAACTGTTTTTT.

V is TRBV15 and J is TRBJ2-2, with unresolved D. Germline CDR1 and CDR2: LNHNV and YYDKDF (reference sequence). V lost 0 bases and J lost 3, with 5 bases in between. This CDR3 contains 14 residues. DNA for the CDR3: TGTGCCACCAGCAGAGACCTTTACACCGGGGAGCTGTTTTTT. It yields the protein CATSRDLYTGELFF.

The gene calls are TRBV19 and TRBJ1-2, with D hard to call. CDR1 LNHDA and CDR2 SQIVND come from the germline V gene (reference sequence). Trimming took off 3 bases at V and 8 bases at J, with 7 bases between the two ends. The CDR3 runs to 11 residues. The CDR3 DNA follows: TGTGCCAGTAGTATTCCGTCCGGCTACACCTTC. Translating gives CASSIPSGYTF.

This chain joins TRBV27 and TRBJ2-5; D is possibly TRBD2 (6 bases). Trimming left V 10 bases short and J 4 bases short, with 22 bases between. The CDR3 has 15 residues. Germline values: CDR1 MNHEY, CDR2 SMNVEV (reference sequence). The CDR3 sequence: CAKPPGTFRVETQYF. DNA of the CDR3: TGTGCCAAACCCCCCGGGACTTTCAGGGTAGAGACCCAGTACTTC.

The rearrangement links TRBV15 to TRBJ2-2, with a tentative D call TRBD2 (6 bases). Trimming cost V 9 bases and J 0 bases, with 14 bases left between them. This CDR3 region has 15 residues. CDR1 is LNHNV and CDR2 is YYDKDF in the germline V gene (reference sequence). The DNA for the CDR3 is TGTGCCACAAGAGTAGGCGGGGCGAACACCGGGGAGCTGTTTTTT. Its protein product is CATRVGGANTGELFF.

The J gene is TRBJ2-7, the V gene TRBV27, with D hard to call. Per germline, CDR1 MNHEY and CDR2 SMNVEV (reference sequence). V dropped 1 base and J dropped 2 bases, with 6 bases sitting between them. CDR3 length: 13 amino acids. The CDR3 sequence is CASSLYSTYEQYF. CDR3 bases: TGTGCCAGCAGTTTATACTCCACCTACGAGCAGTACTTC.

The rearrangement joins TRBV5-1 to TRBJ2-3, with D unclear. From germline, CDR1 is SGHRS and CDR2 YFSETQ. CDR3 length: 14 amino acids. V lost 2 bases and J 5 bases, leaving 12 bases between the germline ends. CDR3 sequence: CASSLSQVGDTQYF. In nucleotides, the CDR3 is TGCGCCAGCAGCTTATCCCAGGTCGGAGATACGCAGTATTTT.

J is TRBJ2-3 and V is TRBV7-9; a possible D gene is TRBD2 (6 bases). Trimming took 2 bases from V and 1 from J, leaving 10 bases between them. Germline V gene lookup returns CDR1 SEHNR and CDR2 FQNEAQ (reference sequence). CDR3 length: 15 amino acids. CDR3 nucleotides: TGTGCCAGCAGCTTACTGGTAGCGGGCACAGATACGCAGTATTTT. As protein: CASSLLVAGTDTQYF.

The V call is TRBV11-2, the J call TRBJ2-1; 12 bases map to TRBD2. The germline CDR1 and CDR2 sequences are SGHAT and FQNNGV. Trimming removed 5 bases from V and 0 bases from J; junction bases left unmatched: 5. The CDR3 sequence is 17 residues long. CDR3 region: CASSPRTSGASYNEQFF. For the CDR3, the DNA is TGTGCCAGCAGCCCCCGGACTAGCGGGGCCTCCTACAATGAGCAGTTCTTC.

This chain connects TRBV5-6 to TRBJ1-4, with 8 nucleotides matching TRBD1. This CDR3 spans 14 amino acids. With 0 bases clipped from V and 8 bases from J, the junction kept 3 bases outside the gene matches. Germline V gene data show CDR1 as SGHDT and CDR2 as YYEEEE. CDR3 residues: CASSLAGGREKLFF. In nucleotides, the CDR3 is TGTGCCAGCAGCTTGGCAGGGGGCCGGGAAAAACTGTTTTTT.

V gene TRBV7-6 combines with J gene TRBJ2-1, with 8 bases fitting TRBD1. CDR3 length: 16 amino acids. V shed 1 base and J 10 bases; nucleotides not matched to a gene: 12. From germline, CDR1 is SGHVS and CDR2 FNYEAQ. The CDR3 DNA reads as TGTGCCAGCAGCTTAGTAGGACAGGGATGGGTTGCGGAGCAGTTCTTC. It specifies CASSLVGQGWVAEQFF.

This chain links TRBV28 with TRBJ1-3; no clear D gene. Germline CDR1 MDHEN, CDR2 SYDVKM. Trimming removed 4 bases at V and 3 bases at J, with 4 bases between. The CDR3 length is 12 residues. This CDR3 is CASSSRGNTIYF. DNA for the CDR3: TGTGCCAGCAGTTCTCGTGGAAACACCATATATTTT. Using reference TRBV28 and TRBJ1-3 for the parts outside the CDR3, the full variable domain is DVKVTQSSRYLVKRTGEKVFLECVQDMDHENMFWYRQDPGLGLRLIYFSYDVKMKEKGDIPEGYSVSREKKERFSLILESASTNQTSMYLCASSSRGNTIYFGEGSWLTVV.

The sample holds one count of this clone. CDR3 loop: CAIGSGTGAYRTEAFF. In DNA, the CDR3 is TGTGCCATCGGTTCCGGGACAGGGGCCTATCGGACTGAAGCTTTCTTT. This rearrangement joins TRBV10-3 to TRBJ1-1; 10 positions agree with TRBD1. Trimming at V came to 8 bases and at J to 5 bases, leaving 14 bases not matched to a gene. Germline values: CDR1 ENHRY, CDR2 SYGVKD. CDR3 length: 16 amino acids.

The gene calls are TRBV7-8 and TRBJ1-2; D is perhaps TRBD1 (6 bases). The CDR3 has 15 amino acids. The germline V gene encodes CDR1 SGHVS and CDR2 FQNEAQ. Between the trimmed V and J ends, which lost 2 bases and 1 base, there was a span of 11 bases. The CDR3: CASSLTGTLNYGYTF. The CDR3 DNA reads as TGTGCCAGCAGCTTAACAGGGACCCTTAACTATGGCTACACCTTC.

This rearrangement joins TRBV25-1 to TRBJ2-1, with D tentatively TRBD1 (6 bases). Germline-derived CDR1 and CDR2 are MGHDK and SYGVNS. CDR3 length: 12 residues. DNA for the CDR3: TGTGCTGCCGGGACAAGATCGTATGAGCAGTTCTTC. Its translation is CAAGTRSYEQFF.

Only a few counts were recorded for this clone. The chain couples TRBV28 to TRBJ1-3; D is undetermined. From germline, CDR1 is MDHEN and CDR2 SYDVKM. Between the trimmed V and J ends, which lost 7 bases and 2 bases, there was a span of 9 bases. The CDR3 consists of 13 residues. CDR3 nucleotides: TGTGCCAGCACAGATTATACTGGAAACACCATATATTTT. Its protein is CASTDYTGNTIYF.

This sequence joins TRBV5-1 and TRBJ2-2, with 9 bases lining up with TRBD2. J gave up 1 base and V 3 bases, and 1 base lay outside the gene matches. This CDR3 region has 15 residues. Germline-derived CDR1 and CDR2 are SGHRS and YFSETQ. The CDR3 region is CASSWTSVNTGELFF. The DNA of the CDR3 is TGCGCCAGCAGCTGGACTAGCGTGAACACCGGGGAGCTGTTTTTT.

The chain uses TRBV12-5 and TRBJ2-3, with D unclear. V was cut by 11 bases and J by 5 bases, with 14 bases left in between. Per the germline V gene, CDR1 is LGHNT and CDR2 is FRNRAP. CDR3 size: 12 residues. CDR3 protein: CASAGPGDTQYF. The DNA of the CDR3 is TGTGCTTCCGCCGGTCCCGGAGATACGCAGTATTTT.

CDR3 coding DNA: TGTGCCAGCAGCCAAGCGGAGCTTTACAATGAGCAGTTCTTC. Encoded protein: CASSQAELYNEQFF. The rearrangement uses TRBV3-1 (or the pseudogene TRBV3-2) and TRBJ2-1; D is undetermined. CDR1 is LGHDT and CDR2 is YNNKEL in the germline V gene (reference sequence). V was cut by 1 base and J by 4 bases, with 8 bases left in between. The CDR3 is 14 residues long.

DNA for the CDR3: TGTGCCAGCAGTATTCTAGCGGGAGTATCCTACGAGCAGTACTTC. Translating gives CASSILAGVSYEQYF. The V and J genes are TRBV7-2 and TRBJ2-7, with 10 bases that match TRBD2. V lost 6 bases to trimming and J lost 1 base; unmatched junction nucleotides: 6. The CDR3 is 15 amino acids. Looked up from germline, CDR1 is SGHTA and CDR2 is FQGNSA. Based on the CDR3 plus reference TRBV7-2 and TRBJ2-7, the full variable domain is GAGVSQSPSNKVTEKGKDVELRCDPISGHTALYWYRQSLGQGLEFLIYFQGNSAPDKSGLPSDRFSAERTGGSVSTLTIQRTQQEDSAVYLCASSILAGVSYEQYFGPGTRLTVT.

The chain couples TRBV5-1 to TRBJ2-1; TRBD2 matches at 8 bases. Per the germline V gene, CDR1 is SGHRS and CDR2 is YFSETQ. The V and J ends lost 0 bases and 8 bases, in that order; junction bases with no gene match: 7. This CDR3 is 15 amino acids long. The CDR3 DNA reads as TGCGCCAGCAGCTTGGTAGCTAGCGGGTCGGATGAGCAGTTCTTC. This encodes CASSLVASGSDEQFF. The whole variable domain, filled in from reference TRBV5-1 and TRBJ2-1, reads KAGVTQTPRYLIKTRGQQVTLSCSPISGHRSVSWYQQTPGQGLQFLFEYFSETQRNKGNFPGRFSGRQFSNSRSEMNVSTLELGDSALYLCASSLVASGSDEQFFGPGTRLTVL.

The CDR3 DNA follows: TGCGCCAGCAGTCGGGACAGATACTTTAGGCCCCAGCATTTT. Translating gives CASSRDRYFRPQHF. The chain recombines TRBV23-1 with TRBJ1-5; 7 nucleotides match TRBD1. TRBV23-1 is filed as an ORF, its function uncertain. J was trimmed by 9 bases and V by 4 bases; bases with no gene match: 9. This CDR3 contains 14 residues.

The rearrangement links TRBV2 to TRBJ2-7; D may be TRBD2 (5 bases). The length of the CDR3 is 12 residues. Trimming removed 8 bases from V and 0 bases from J, with 8 bases in between. Germline CDR1 is SNHLY and CDR2 is FYNNEI. The CDR3 DNA reads TGTGCCAGCCGGACTGGCTCCTACGAGCAGTACTTC. It encodes CASRTGSYEQYF.

This sequence joins TRBV11-2 and TRBJ2-7; 7 bases are shared with TRBD1. This CDR3 has 15 amino acids. Looked up from germline, CDR1 is SGHAT and CDR2 is FQNNGV. Trimming cost V 1 base and J 2 bases; bases outside gene matches: 5. The CDR3 region has the DNA TGTGCCAGCAGCTTAGGGTCCGGGACAGCCTACGAGCAGTACTTC. Its translation is CASSLGSGTAYEQYF.

This chain joins TRBV3-1 (or the pseudogene TRBV3-2) and TRBJ2-7; 10 positions match TRBD2. The germline gives CDR1 LGHDT, CDR2 YNNKEL (reference sequence). J lost 2 bases, V lost 3 bases, and 4 bases had no gene match. CDR3 length: 15 amino acids. The CDR3 loop is CASSQIAGGPYEQYF. The CDR3 coding sequence is TGTGCCAGCAGCCAGATAGCGGGAGGCCCCTACGAGCAGTACTTC.

This clone was observed a few times. The chain joins TRBV5-1 to TRBJ2-2; D might be TRBD2 (5 bases). The CDR3 covers 15 residues. The germline V gene has CDR1 SGHRS and CDR2 YFSETQ. Trimming removed 0 bases at V and 5 bases at J, with 11 bases between. This CDR3 reads CASSLAGPGTGELFF. The CDR3 DNA follows: TGCGCCAGCAGCTTGGCTGGGCCGGGAACCGGGGAGCTGTTTTTT.

The rearrangement joins TRBV28 to TRBJ1-1; no reliable D call. Germline values: CDR1 MDHEN, CDR2 SYDVKM. The V and J ends lost 7 bases and 1 base respectively, with 10 bases between them. The CDR3 contains 13 residues. Written as DNA, the CDR3 is TGTGCCAGCATAGAGGGAGGGAACACTGAAGCTTTCTTT. Protein sequence: CASIEGGNTEAFF.